This entry lists 20 T cell receptor beta chains sequenced from one sample in a study of T cells in Graves' hyperthyroidism and ophthalmopathy (dated by TCRdb to between 2018 and 2021). Libraries were built with multiplex PCR. The instrument given in TCRdb is Illumina HiSeq 2000. Amplification of TCR beta CDR3 regions was carried out from RNA transcripts. For the first round of RT-PCR on the TCR CDR3, the HTBI primer set was used together with the Qiagen OneStep RT-PCR kit. Through fastp at Q25 and MiXCR, TCRdb rebuilt clones from the public reads, retaining in-frame beta chains. Rows merge per CDR3 protein into single entries with the most common DNA and genes. The sample yields hundreds of thousands of distinct CDR3 sequences; under 15% were counted once. Less than 10% of the sample rests with the top ten. Source material: blood. These receptors all come from a woman aged 18 to 35 with Graves' hyperthyroidism.

This clonotype has a handful of counts. The chain is built from TRBV6-2 or TRBV6-3 and TRBJ2-7; TRBD2 aligns across 7 bases. The CDR3 contains 16 residues. Losses at the gene ends were 2 bases for V and 2 bases for J; bases not matched to a gene: 9. Per the germline V gene, CDR1 is MNHEY and CDR2 is SVGEGT. The CDR3 loop is CASSYHPLADPYEQYF. The DNA for the CDR3 is TGTGCCAGCAGTTACCACCCTCTAGCGGACCCCTACGAGCAGTACTTC.

This clonotype has a handful of counts. The chain is built from TRBV27 and TRBJ2-7, with D hard to call. The CDR3 has 13 amino acids. V was pared by 5 bases and J by 3 bases, with 11 bases between. Germline-derived CDR1 and CDR2 are MNHEY and SMNVEV (reference sequence). This chain's CDR3 is CASSQGLNYEQYF. Here the CDR3 DNA reads TGTGCCAGCAGTCAAGGTCTAAACTACGAGCAGTACTTC.

This clonotype is a singleton in its sample. The J gene is TRBJ2-3, the V gene TRBV6-1; 9 bases fit TRBD2. V trimming: 6 bases; J trimming: 13 bases; junction bases outside the gene matches: 14. CDR3 size: 14 residues. Germline-derived CDR1 and CDR2 are MNHNS and SASEGT. The CDR3 spells CASRGGGGGGAKYF. The CDR3 coding sequence is TGTGCCAGCAGGGGGGGGGGCGGCGGGGGGGCCAAGTATTTT.

The sample holds many counts of this clonotype. CDR3 in amino acids: CASSQTGAGTGELFF. CDR3 sequence (DNA): TGTGCCAGCAGTCAAACAGGGGCCGGAACCGGGGAGCTGTTTTTT. The V gene is TRBV6-2 or TRBV6-3, the J gene TRBJ2-2; 7 bases fit TRBD1. The CDR3 is 15 amino acids. Trimming at V came to 5 bases and at J to 5 bases, leaving 8 bases not matched to a gene. CDR1 is MNHEY and CDR2 is SVGEGT in the germline V gene.

The table lists this clonotype with many counts. J is TRBJ1-5 and V is TRBV27, with D unresolved. This CDR3 has 16 amino acids. Germline CDR1 reads MNHEY; CDR2 reads SMNVEV (reference sequence). The V and J ends lost 5 bases and 2 bases respectively, with 16 bases between them. CDR3 DNA: TGTGCCAGCAGTCCGGAATTGGGATGGGGCAATCAGCCCCAGCATTTT. Its protein product is CASSPELGWGNQPQHF.

The chain carries TRBV15 and TRBJ2-1; D tentatively fits TRBD1 or TRBD2 (6 bases each). The CDR3 extends over 16 amino acids. Germline V gives CDR1 LNHNV, CDR2 YYDKDF (reference sequence). V was clipped by 3 bases and J by 4 bases, with 16 bases between them. In DNA form, the CDR3 reads TGTGCCACCAGCAGCTACCGGGGGACACTTTACAATGAGCAGTTCTTC. This sequence encodes CATSSYRGTLYNEQFF. The entire variable domain, with the rest obtained from reference TRBV15 and TRBJ2-1, is as follows: DAMVIQNPRYQVTQFGKPVTLSCSQTLNHNVMYWYQQKSSQAPKLLFHYYDKDFNNEADTPDNFQSRRPNTSFCFLDIRSPGLGDTAMYLCATSSYRGTLYNEQFFGPGTRLTVL.

Concerning this clonotype: One end of the junction does not line up with germline, which may come from a read error. The V call is TRBV18, the J call TRBJ1-3; D gene unclear. Germline lookup yields CDR1 KGHSH and CDR2 LQKENI. The CDR3 length is 15 residues. The CDR3 sequence: CASSSQQTPGSTIYF. In nucleotides, the CDR3 is TGTGCCAGCTCATCACAACAGACTCCTGGAAGCACCATATATTTT.

With respect to this clonotype: A read error may explain this, as a much larger clone is one base away. The chain couples TRBV6-2 or TRBV6-3 to TRBJ1-1; 9 nucleotides align to TRBD1. The CDR3 sequence is 16 residues long. V shed 8 bases and J 3 bases; nucleotides not matched to a gene: 13. Germline V gives CDR1 MNHEY, CDR2 SVGEGT. The CDR3 sequence: CASGSGQGMGDTEAFF. CDR3 sequence (DNA): TGTGCCAGCGGTTCTGGACAGGGGATGGGGGACACTGAAGCTTTCTTT.

This clonotype was seen many times. The V call is TRBV7-2, the J call TRBJ2-7; 8 bases match TRBD2. This CDR3 contains 16 residues. The germline V gene encodes CDR1 SGHTA and CDR2 FQGNSA. The ends lost 5 bases at V and 0 bases at J; junction bases unmatched: 9. The CDR3 protein is CASSRIAGPNSYEQYF. The DNA of the CDR3 is TGTGCCAGCAGCCGAATAGCGGGACCCAACTCCTACGAGCAGTACTTC.

This clonotype was detected many times. This chain joins TRBV28 and TRBJ2-3, with D tentatively TRBD1 or TRBD2 (5 bases each). V shed 6 bases and J shed 5 bases, with 9 bases lying between them. Germline values: CDR1 MDHEN, CDR2 SYDVKM. CDR3 length equals 12 residues. CDR3 protein: CASSLGVDTQYF. Here the CDR3 DNA reads TGTGCCAGCAGCTTGGGGGTAGATACGCAGTATTTT.

This clonotype appeared a few times. CDR3 in amino acids: CASSSRDTIYF. The CDR3 DNA is TGTGCCAGCAGCTCTAGGGACACCATATATTTT. The rearrangement links TRBV7-2 to TRBJ1-3, with D unclear. V was cut by 4 bases and J by 8 bases, with 6 bases left in between. The length of the CDR3 is 11 residues. Germline V lookup: CDR1 SGHTA, CDR2 FQGNSA.

This clonotype was found many times. The chain has TRBV7-9 and TRBJ2-7, with 7 bases identical to TRBD2. CDR3 length equals 13 residues. Trimming at V came to 5 bases and at J to 3 bases, leaving 4 bases not matched to a gene. Germline-derived CDR1 and CDR2 are SEHNR and FQNEAQ (reference sequence). CDR3 sequence (DNA): TGTGCCAGCAGCCCGGGGGGATACTACGAGCAGTACTTC. This translates into CASSPGGYYEQYF.

This clonotype was recorded many times. The chain carries TRBV5-1 and TRBJ1-6; unclear D gene. The CDR3 loop spans 16 amino acids. V dropped 0 bases and J dropped 8 bases, with 15 bases sitting between them. In germline, CDR1 is SGHRS, CDR2 YFSETQ. Here the CDR3 reads CASSLAVATSDSPLHF. As DNA, the CDR3 is TGCGCCAGCAGCTTGGCCGTGGCCACATCGGATTCACCCCTCCACTTT.

The genes are TRBV6-2 or TRBV6-3 and TRBJ1-5; unclear D gene. Germline V gene sequence: CDR1 MNHEY, CDR2 SVGEGT. V was cut by 0 bases and J by 0 bases, with 9 bases left in between. This CDR3 has 16 residues. In DNA, the CDR3 is TGTGCCAGCAGTTACTCGTCATTTTATAGCAATCAGCCCCAGCATTTT. It encodes CASSYSSFYSNQPQHF.

This clonotype came up a few times. The gene calls are TRBV29-1 and TRBJ1-1; no clear D. Deletions cut 7 bases from V and 8 bases from J, with 14 bases between. This CDR3 contains 11 residues. From germline, CDR1 is SQVTM and CDR2 ANQGSEA. CDR3 amino acids: CSAGRLEEAFF. DNA of the CDR3: TGCAGCGCTGGACGACTTGAGGAAGCTTTCTTT.

This clonotype was seen ten or more times. The chain couples TRBV6-1 to TRBJ1-3; 7 bases match TRBD1. The CDR3 has 14 amino acids. Losses at the gene ends were 7 bases for V and 0 bases for J; bases not matched to a gene: 3. Germline CDR1 and CDR2: MNHNS and SASEGT. In DNA, the CDR3 is TGTGCCAGCACCACAGGGGACTCTGGAAACACCATATATTTT. It codes for CASTTGDSGNTIYF.

This rearrangement joins TRBV4-1 to TRBJ2-5; D remains ambiguous. The germline V gene has CDR1 MGHRA and CDR2 YSYEKL. This CDR3 spans 13 amino acids. V was trimmed by 0 bases and J by 5 bases, leaving 7 bases between them. The DNA of the CDR3 is TGCGCCAGCAGCCAAGAGTGGACGGAGACCCAGTACTTC. Translation gives CASSQEWTETQYF.

This clonotype was detected many times. The rearrangement uses TRBV7-3 and TRBJ2-3; D is possibly TRBD1 (6 bases). Between the trimmed V and J ends, which lost 2 bases and 2 bases, there was a span of 8 bases. CDR1 and CDR2 from the germline V gene are SGHTA and FQGTGA. This CDR3 is 14 amino acids long. CDR3 loop: CASSLGQTTDTQYF. CDR3 in DNA: TGTGCCAGCAGCTTAGGACAGACCACAGATACGCAGTATTTT.

This clonotype has only a few counts. The CDR3 sequence: CASSVTGTDTQYF. The DNA for the CDR3 is TGTGCCAGCAGCGTGACAGGGACAGATACGCAGTATTTT. The chain links TRBV9 to TRBJ2-3; TRBD1 matches 7 bases. CDR3 length: 13 amino acids. Trimming cost V 2 bases and J 3 bases; bases outside gene matches: 0. From germline, CDR1 is SGDLS and CDR2 YYNGEE.

Ten or more counts support this clonotype. This rearrangement joins TRBV7-9 to TRBJ2-7; D uncertain. Germline CDR1 SEHNR, CDR2 FQNEAQ (reference sequence). Trimming took 1 base from V and 0 from J, leaving 10 bases between them. The CDR3 contains 15 residues. CDR3 nucleotides: TGTGCCAGCAGCTTAGGGACGGCTGGCTCCTACGAGCAGTACTTC. Protein: CASSLGTAGSYEQYF.